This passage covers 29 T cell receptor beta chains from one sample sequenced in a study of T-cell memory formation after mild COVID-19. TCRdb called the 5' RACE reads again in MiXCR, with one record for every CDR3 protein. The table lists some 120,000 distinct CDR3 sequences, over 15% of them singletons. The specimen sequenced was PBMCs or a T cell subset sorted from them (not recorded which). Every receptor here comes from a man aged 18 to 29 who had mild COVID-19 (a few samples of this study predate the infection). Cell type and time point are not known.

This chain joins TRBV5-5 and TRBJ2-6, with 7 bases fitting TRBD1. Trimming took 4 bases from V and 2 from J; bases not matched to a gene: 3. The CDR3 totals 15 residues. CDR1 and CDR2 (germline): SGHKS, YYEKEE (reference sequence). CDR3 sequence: CASSSRGTGANVLTF. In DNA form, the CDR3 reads TGTGCCAGCAGCAGCAGGGGGACTGGGGCCAACGTCCTGACTTTC. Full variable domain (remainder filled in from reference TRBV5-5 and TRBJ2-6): DAGVTQSPTHLIKTRGQQVTLRCSPISGHKSVSWYQQVLGQGPQFIFQYYEKEERGRGNFPDRFSARQFPNYSSELNVNALLLGDSALYLCASSSRGTGANVLTFGAGSRLTVL.

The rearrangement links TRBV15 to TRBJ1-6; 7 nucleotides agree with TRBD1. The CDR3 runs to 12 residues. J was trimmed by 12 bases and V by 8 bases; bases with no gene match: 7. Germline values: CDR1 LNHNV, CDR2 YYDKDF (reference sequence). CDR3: CATGQDVGPLHF. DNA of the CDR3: TGTGCCACCGGACAGGACGTGGGACCCCTCCACTTT.

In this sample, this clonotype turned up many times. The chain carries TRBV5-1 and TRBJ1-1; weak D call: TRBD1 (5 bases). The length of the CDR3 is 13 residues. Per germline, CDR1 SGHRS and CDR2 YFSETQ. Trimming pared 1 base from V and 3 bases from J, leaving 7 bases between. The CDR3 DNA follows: TGCGCCAGCAGCTTGAAACAGGACACTGAAGCTTTCTTT. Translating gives CASSLKQDTEAFF.

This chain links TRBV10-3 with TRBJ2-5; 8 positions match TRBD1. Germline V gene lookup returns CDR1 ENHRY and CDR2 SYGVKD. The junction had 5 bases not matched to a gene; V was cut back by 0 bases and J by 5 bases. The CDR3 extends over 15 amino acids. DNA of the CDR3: TGTGCCATCAGTGAGTCTCGGGACAGGCGGGAGACCCAGTACTTC. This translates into CAISESRDRRETQYF.

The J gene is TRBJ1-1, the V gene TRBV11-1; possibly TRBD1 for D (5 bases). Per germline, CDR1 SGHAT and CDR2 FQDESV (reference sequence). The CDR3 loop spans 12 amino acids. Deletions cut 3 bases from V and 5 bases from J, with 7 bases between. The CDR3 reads CASSFRQTEAFF. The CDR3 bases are TGTGCCAGCAGCTTTAGACAGACTGAAGCTTTCTTT.

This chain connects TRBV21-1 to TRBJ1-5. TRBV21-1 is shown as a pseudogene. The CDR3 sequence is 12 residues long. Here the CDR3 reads CASSLWNQPQHF. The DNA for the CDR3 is TGTGCCAGCAGCTTATGGAATCAGCCCCAGCATTTT.

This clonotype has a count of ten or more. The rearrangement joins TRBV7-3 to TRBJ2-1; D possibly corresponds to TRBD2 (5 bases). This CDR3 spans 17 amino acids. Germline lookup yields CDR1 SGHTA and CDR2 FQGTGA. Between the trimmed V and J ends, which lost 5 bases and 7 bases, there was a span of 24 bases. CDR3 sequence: CASSLSPLGFSGNEQFF. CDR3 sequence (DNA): TGTGCCAGCAGCCTGTCCCCATTGGGCTTCTCGGGGAATGAGCAGTTCTTC.

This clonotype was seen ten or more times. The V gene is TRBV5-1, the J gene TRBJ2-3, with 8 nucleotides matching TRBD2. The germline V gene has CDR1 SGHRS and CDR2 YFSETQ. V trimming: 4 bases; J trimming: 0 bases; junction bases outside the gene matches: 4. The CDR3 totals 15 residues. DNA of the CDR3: TGCGCCAGCAGCCCCGGGGGGGCGAGCACAGATACGCAGTATTTT. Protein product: CASSPGGASTDTQYF.

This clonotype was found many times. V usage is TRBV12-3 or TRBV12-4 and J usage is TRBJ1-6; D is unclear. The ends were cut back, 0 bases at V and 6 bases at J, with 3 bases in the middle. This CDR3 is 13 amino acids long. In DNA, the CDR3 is TGTGCCAGCAGTTTAGCCGTTAATTCACCCCTCCACTTT. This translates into CASSLAVNSPLHF.

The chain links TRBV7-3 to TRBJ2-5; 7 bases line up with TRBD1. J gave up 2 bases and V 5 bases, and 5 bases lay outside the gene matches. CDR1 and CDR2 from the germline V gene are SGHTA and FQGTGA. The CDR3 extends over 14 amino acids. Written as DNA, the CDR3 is TGTGCCAGCAGCCCTACAGGGGTGCAAGAGACCCAGTACTTC. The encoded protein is CASSPTGVQETQYF.

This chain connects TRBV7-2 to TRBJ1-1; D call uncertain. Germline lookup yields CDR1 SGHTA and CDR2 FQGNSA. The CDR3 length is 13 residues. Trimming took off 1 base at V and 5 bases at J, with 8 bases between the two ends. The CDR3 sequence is CASSLVTGTEAFF. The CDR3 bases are TGTGCCAGCAGCTTAGTTACGGGGACTGAAGCTTTCTTT.

The CDR3: CASSPAPRGQGSQPQHF. The CDR3 nucleotides read TGCGCCAGCAGCCCAGCTCCACGGGGACAGGGGAGCCAGCCCCAGCATTTT. The chain employs TRBV4-1 and TRBJ1-5; 10 nucleotides align to TRBD1. This CDR3 has 17 amino acids. Unmatched junction bases numbered 13, after V lost 4 bases and J lost 7 bases. CDR1 and CDR2 (germline): MGHRA, YSYEKL.

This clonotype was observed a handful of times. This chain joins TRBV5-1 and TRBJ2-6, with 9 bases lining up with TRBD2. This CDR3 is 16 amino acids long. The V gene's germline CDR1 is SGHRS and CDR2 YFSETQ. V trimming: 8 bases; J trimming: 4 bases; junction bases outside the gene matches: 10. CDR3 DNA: TGCGCCAGTTCGAGCGGGGGGCAAGGCGGGGCCAACGTCCTGACTTTC. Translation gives CASSSGGQGGANVLTF. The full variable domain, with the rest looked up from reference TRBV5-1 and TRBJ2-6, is KAGVTQTPRYLIKTRGQQVTLSCSPISGHRSVSWYQQTPGQGLQFLFEYFSETQRNKGNFPGRFSGRQFSNSRSEMNVSTLELGDSALYLCASSSGGQGGANVLTFGAGSRLTVL.

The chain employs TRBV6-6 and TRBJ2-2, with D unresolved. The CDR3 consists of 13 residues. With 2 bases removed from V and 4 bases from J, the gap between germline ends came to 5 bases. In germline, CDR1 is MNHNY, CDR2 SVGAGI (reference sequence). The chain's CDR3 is CASSYAGTGELFF. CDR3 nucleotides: TGTGCCAGCAGTTACGCTGGCACCGGGGAGCTGTTTTTT.

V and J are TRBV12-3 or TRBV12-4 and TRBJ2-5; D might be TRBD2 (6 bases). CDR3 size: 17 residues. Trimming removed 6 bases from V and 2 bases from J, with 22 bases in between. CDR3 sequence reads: CASRPPRGAPTQETQYF. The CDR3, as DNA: TGTGCCAGCAGACCCCCCCGCGGGGCTCCTACTCAAGAGACCCAGTACTTC.

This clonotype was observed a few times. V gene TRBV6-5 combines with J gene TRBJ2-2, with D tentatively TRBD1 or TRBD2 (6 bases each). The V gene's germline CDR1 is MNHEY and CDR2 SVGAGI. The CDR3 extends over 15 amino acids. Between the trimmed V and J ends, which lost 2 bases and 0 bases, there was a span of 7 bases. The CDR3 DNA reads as TGTGCCAGCAGTTACAGGGGGGCGAACACCGGGGAGCTGTTTTTT. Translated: CASSYRGANTGELFF.

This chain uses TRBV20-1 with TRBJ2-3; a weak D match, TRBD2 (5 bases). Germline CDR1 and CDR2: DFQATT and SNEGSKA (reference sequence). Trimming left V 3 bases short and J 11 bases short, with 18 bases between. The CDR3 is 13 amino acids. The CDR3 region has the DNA TGCAGTGCTAGGGACCCTTCGACGGGGAAGCAGTATTTT. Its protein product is CSARDPSTGKQYF.

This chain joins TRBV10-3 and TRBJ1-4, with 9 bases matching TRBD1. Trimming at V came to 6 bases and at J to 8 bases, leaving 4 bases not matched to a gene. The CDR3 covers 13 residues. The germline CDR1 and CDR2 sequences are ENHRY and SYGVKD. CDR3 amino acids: CAIRGQGQEKLFF. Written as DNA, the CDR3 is TGTGCCATCAGGGGACAGGGACAGGAAAAACTGTTTTTT.

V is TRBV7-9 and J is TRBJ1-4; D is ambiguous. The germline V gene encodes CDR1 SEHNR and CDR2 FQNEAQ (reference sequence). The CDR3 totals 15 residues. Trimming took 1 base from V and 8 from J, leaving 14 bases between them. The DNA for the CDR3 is TGTGCCAGCAGCTTAGTACGGCCGTCAGGCGAAAAACTGTTTTTT. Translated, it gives CASSLVRPSGEKLFF.

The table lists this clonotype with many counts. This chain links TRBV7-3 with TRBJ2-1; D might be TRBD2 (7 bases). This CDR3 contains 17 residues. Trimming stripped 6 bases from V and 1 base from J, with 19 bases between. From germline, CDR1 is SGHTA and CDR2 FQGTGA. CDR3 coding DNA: TGTGCCAGCAGTTCTCAGGGTGCGGGGGCTTCCTACAATGAGCAGTTCTTC. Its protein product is CASSSQGAGASYNEQFF.

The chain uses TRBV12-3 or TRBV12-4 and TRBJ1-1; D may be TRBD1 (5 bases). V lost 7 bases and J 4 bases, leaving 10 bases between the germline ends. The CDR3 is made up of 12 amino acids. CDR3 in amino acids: CASTWGPTEAFF. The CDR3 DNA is TGTGCCAGCACCTGGGGCCCCACTGAAGCTTTCTTT.

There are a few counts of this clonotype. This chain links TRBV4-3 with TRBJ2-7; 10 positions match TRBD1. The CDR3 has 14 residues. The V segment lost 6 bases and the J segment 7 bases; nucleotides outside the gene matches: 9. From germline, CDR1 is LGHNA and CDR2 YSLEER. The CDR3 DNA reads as TGCGCCAGCAGGCTGACAGGGGGCGCGGGGGAGCAGTACTTC. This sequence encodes CASRLTGGAGEQYF.

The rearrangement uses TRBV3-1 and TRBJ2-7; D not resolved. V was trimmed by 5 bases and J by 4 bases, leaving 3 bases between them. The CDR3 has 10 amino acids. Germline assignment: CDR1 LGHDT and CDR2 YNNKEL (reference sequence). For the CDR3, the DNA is TGTGCCAGCAGCGTATACGAGCAGTACTTC. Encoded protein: CASSVYEQYF.

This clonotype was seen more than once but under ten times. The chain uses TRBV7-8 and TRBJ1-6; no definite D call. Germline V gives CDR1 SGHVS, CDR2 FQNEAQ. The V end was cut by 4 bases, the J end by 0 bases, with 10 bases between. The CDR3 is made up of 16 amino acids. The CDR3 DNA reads TGTGCCAGCAGCTCGGCTAGGAGCTCCTATAATTCACCCCTCCACTTT. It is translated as CASSSARSSYNSPLHF.

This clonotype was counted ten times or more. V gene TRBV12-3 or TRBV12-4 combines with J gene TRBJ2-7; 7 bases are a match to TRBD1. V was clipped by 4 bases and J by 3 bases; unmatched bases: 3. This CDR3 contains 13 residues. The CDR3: CASSWDSLYEQYF. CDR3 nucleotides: TGTGCCAGCAGTTGGGACAGCCTCTACGAGCAGTACTTC.

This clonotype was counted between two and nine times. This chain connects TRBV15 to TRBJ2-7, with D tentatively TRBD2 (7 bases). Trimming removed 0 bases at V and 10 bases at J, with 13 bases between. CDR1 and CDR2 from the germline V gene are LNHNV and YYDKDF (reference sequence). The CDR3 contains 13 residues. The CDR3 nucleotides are TGTGCCACCAGCAGAGATAGGGGGGGGGACCAGTACTTC. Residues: CATSRDRGGDQYF.

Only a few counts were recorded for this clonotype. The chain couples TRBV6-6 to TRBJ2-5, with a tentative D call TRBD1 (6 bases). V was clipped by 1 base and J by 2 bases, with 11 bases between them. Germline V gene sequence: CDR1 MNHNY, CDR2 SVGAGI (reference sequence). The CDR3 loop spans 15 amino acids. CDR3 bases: TGTGCCAGCAGTTACTTGTTACAGGGTCAAGAGACCCAGTACTTC. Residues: CASSYLLQGQETQYF.

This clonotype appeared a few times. CDR3 coding DNA: TGTGCCAGCAGCTTGGATGGGGAAAAACTGTTTTTT. Encoded protein: CASSLDGEKLFF. The chain uses TRBV5-4 and TRBJ1-4; no definite D call. The CDR3 sequence is 12 residues long. CDR1 is SGHNT, CDR2 YYREEE, per germline (reference sequence). V lost 0 bases and J lost 8, with 5 bases in between. The complete variable domain, with remaining parts taken from reference TRBV5-4 and TRBJ1-4, reads ETGVTQSPTHLIKTRGQQVTLRCSSQSGHNTVSWYQQALGQGPQFIFQYYREEENGRGNFPPRFSGLQFPNYSSELNVNALELDDSALYLCASSLDGEKLFFGSGTQLSVL.

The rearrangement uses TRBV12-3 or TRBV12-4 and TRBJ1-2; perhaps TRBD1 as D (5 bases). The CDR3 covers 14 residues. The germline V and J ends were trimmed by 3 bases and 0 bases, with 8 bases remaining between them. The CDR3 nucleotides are TGTGCCAGCAGTTTGTTGGGGGCTAACTATGGCTACACCTTC. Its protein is CASSLLGANYGYTF.